This TCR beta chain emerged from a study of blood T cell repertoires in COVID-19. Study in general: The analysed material was cDNA or gDNA that came from T cells, B-cell-depleted T cells, or PBMCs.

Looked up from germline, CDR1 is LNHNV and CDR2 is YYDKDF (reference sequence). The CDR3 extends over 18 amino acids. The junction had 8 bases not matched to a gene; V was cut back by 1 base and J by 4 bases. This clone was observed once. Original processing notes: Amplification of reference gene primers provided the estimated nucleated cell counts. Method: immunoSEQ multiplex PCR; TCRdb's copy keeps in-frame clones and lacks some. V, J and clone size reflect that table, while D and trimming were determined from the DNA. The data hold about 260,000 clones, with roughly 84% observed a single time. The material sequenced was peripheral blood. V and J are TRBV15 and TRBJ2-5, with 14 bases that match TRBD2. The sequence came from a man between 60 and 70 years old with acute or convalescent COVID-19. Here the CDR3 DNA reads TGTGCCACCAGCAGAGTACGGACTAGCGGGGGGCGGGGAGAGACCCAGTACTTC. It is translated as CATSRVRTSGGRGETQYF.